The table lists the clone carrying this T cell receptor (beta chain) with a few counts. The data were taken from a study of beta chain features in type 1 diabetes. Of the isolated RNA, all was reverse transcribed, and so the sequenced material was expressed TCRB transcripts. Libraries were prepared by immunoSEQ multiplex PCR; TCRdb keeps only in-frame clonotypes and omits some of them. The sample contains hundreds of thousands of clones, around 16% of which appear only once. This CDR3 region has 14 residues. V shed 3 bases and J 1 base; nucleotides not matched to a gene: 3. The germline V gene has CDR1 SGHRS and CDR2 YFSETQ.

V gene TRBV5-1 combines with J gene TRBJ1-1, with 7 bases identical to TRBD1. The sequenced material came from naive CD4+ T cells from blood. The receptor was isolated from a man aged 18 to 30 in good health. For the CDR3, the DNA is TGCGCCAGCAGCTCGTCAGGGGGGAACACTGAAGCTTTCTTT. This sequence encodes CASSSSGGNTEAFF.